This T cell receptor (beta chain) comes out of a study of blood T cell repertoires in COVID-19. Whole-study context: Some COVID-19 samples were acute and others convalescent; all came from the United States, Italy and Spain. The cDNA or gDNA used as material had been derived from T cells, B-cell-depleted T cells, or PBMCs.

As handled by the study authors: How many nucleated cells were present was estimated from reference gene primer amplification. TCRdb's copy holds only in-frame clones and misses some; the assay was immunoSEQ multiplex PCR. That table furnishes V, J and clone size, whereas the DNA furnished D and trimming. This table has roughly 140,000 clones, approximately 79% appearing once. Trimming removed 8 bases from V and 2 bases from J; junction bases left unmatched: 3. The CDR3 has 13 amino acids. The V gene's germline CDR1 is LNHDA and CDR2 SQIVND (reference sequence). The chain employs TRBV19 and TRBJ2-1; 7 bases agree with TRBD2. Sequencing was performed on peripheral blood. The TCR was taken from a man aged 45-65 years with active or convalescent COVID-19. The CDR3 loop reads CASSLATYNEQFF. The DNA of the CDR3 is TGTGCCAGTTCACTAGCGACCTACAATGAGCAGTTCTTC.